This T cell receptor (beta chain) was observed in a study of OX40 agonist ivuxolimab in advanced cancers. Regarding the study as a whole: In the 0.1 to 3.0 mg/kg range, CD4+ and CD8+ blood T cells had expanded clonally by week 6. Partial responders treated at 0.1-3.0 mg/kg exhibited clonal expansion among the lowest measured.

TCRdb's table, derived via immunoSEQ multiplex PCR, lists solely in-frame clones and lacks some. The table shows 75,000 to 90,000 clones, with 85% to 90% occurring only once. The CDR3 runs 14 residues. Per germline, CDR1 MNHEY and CDR2 SVGAGI. Trimming stripped 2 bases from V and 2 bases from J, with 8 bases between. This clone showed up just a few times. As yet, its antigen is unknown. Blood sampling was done at baseline, cycle 4 day 1, and cycle 7 day 1. The clonotype originates from an adult with an advanced solid tumor such as melanoma, head and neck, liver or kidney cancer. Material: CD4+ or CD8+ T cells sorted from blood, obtained in a trial of the OX40 agonist ivuxolimab. The chain has TRBV6-5 and TRBJ2-3, with D possibly being TRBD1 (6 bases). In nucleotides, the CDR3 is TGTGCCAGCAGTTACGGACAGATCACAGATACGCAGTATTTT. It codes for CASSYGQITDTQYF.